This is a list of T cell receptor beta chains from one sample in a study of identifying expanded T cells in peripheral blood. Sequenced by immunoSEQ multiplex PCR; TCRdb stores in-frame clones only, minus some. The repertoire has 75,000 to 95,000 clones, 75% to 90% of them found once; the top ten carry around 3%. Sequenced input: blood. These receptors all come from a person aged 18-70 years in good health. Both conserved end residues are part of each CDR3. D genes are given only for firm matches. Clone sizes are given selectively: once, few, many, or a class where the clone is expanded.

abundance | d_gene | j_gene | v_gene | CDR3nt | CDR3aa
NA | NA | TRBJ1-2 | TRBV6-5 | TGTGCCAGCAGTTCCAGGTTTGGCTATGGCTACACCTTC | CASSSRFGYGYTF
NA | NA | TRBJ2-7 | TRBV11-2 | TGTGCCAGCAGCACAGACTTTAGCGGATACGAGCAGTACTTC | CASSTDFSGYEQYF
NA | NA | TRBJ1-5 | TRBV6-1 | TGTGCCAGCAGTGAATGGGCAGGGATTCAGCCCCAGCATTTT | CASSEWAGIQPQHF
NA | NA | TRBJ2-7 | TRBV11-1 | TGTGCCAGCAGCTTAGCCCACGAGCAGTACTTC | CASSLAHEQYF
NA | TRBD2 | TRBJ2-7 | TRBV27 | TGTGCCAGCAGTTTAAGGGTAGCGGGACTTGCCTACGAGCAGTACTTC | CASSLRVAGLAYEQYF
NA | NA | TRBJ2-7 | TRBV7-2 | TGTGCCAGCAGCTTTAAGTCCGGCAGCTCCTACGAGCAGTACTTC | CASSFKSGSSYEQYF
NA | NA | TRBJ1-2 | TRBV6-5 | TGTGCCAGCAGAACAACCCTCCAGAAATATGGCTACACCTTC | CASRTTLQKYGYTF
NA | TRBD1 | TRBJ1-1 | TRBV29-1 | TGCAGCGTGAGGGGGCGCGGCACTGAAGCTTTCTTT | CSVRGRGTEAFF
NA | NA | TRBJ2-2 | TRBV5-1 | TGCGCCAGCAGCGGTAGCGCGAGCACCGGGGAGCTGTTTTTT | CASSGSASTGELFF
NA | NA | TRBJ1-1 | TRBV4-3 | TGCGCCAGCAGCCAAGTGGCCGGCTTGGGTAGTGAAGCTTTCTTT | CASSQVAGLGSEAFF
NA | NA | TRBJ1-5 | TRBV19 | TGTGCCAGTAGTCTCGGGGGGGGCGTGAGAGGTCAGCCCCAGCATTTT | CASSLGGGVRGQPQHF
NA | TRBD2 | TRBJ2-3 | TRBV28 | TGTGCCAGCAGTCCGGGACTAGCGGGGTACACAGATACGCAGTATTTT | CASSPGLAGYTDTQYF
NA | NA | TRBJ1-1 | TRBV29-1 | TGCAGCGTTATACGGGAGACCAACACTGAAGCTTTCTTT | CSVIRETNTEAFF
NA | NA | TRBJ2-5 | TRBV29-1 | TGCAGCGTTGAAATCGGAGGGTACCAAGAGACCCAGTACTTC | CSVEIGGYQETQYF
once | NA | TRBJ2-4 | TRBV28 | TGTGCCAGCAGTCCACACAACATTCAGTACTTC | CASSPHNIQYF
NA | NA | TRBJ1-4 | TRBV7-2 | TGTGCCAGCAGCTTACTAGGGATTAATGAAAAACTGTTTTTT | CASSLLGINEKLFF
NA | NA | TRBJ2-5 | TRBV11-2 | TGTGCCAGCAGCCTGGGCTACCAAGAGACCCAGTACTTC | CASSLGYQETQYF
NA | NA | TRBJ2-3 | TRBV7-8 | TGTGCCAGCAGCTTAGTCGGGGTGGATACGCAGTATTTT | CASSLVGVDTQYF
NA | NA | TRBJ1-5 | TRBV7-8 | TGTGCCAGCAGCTTAGGACTTACAGGGTTTCAGCCCCAGCATTTT | CASSLGLTGFQPQHF
NA | NA | TRBJ2-3 | TRBV4-3 | TGCGCCAGCAGCCAAGATTGGGGGGGGGCCAAAGATACGCAGTATTTT | CASSQDWGGAKDTQYF
NA | NA | TRBJ1-5 | TRBV2 | TGTGCCAGCAGGGGGGACACTCAGCCCCAGCATTTT | CASRGDTQPQHF
NA | TRBD2 | TRBJ2-5 | TRBV19 | TGTGCCTGGACTAGCGGGACCCGTGGGCAAGAGACCCAGTACTTC | CAWTSGTRGQETQYF
NA | NA | TRBJ2-2 | TRBV27 | TGTGCCAGCAGTTTTGAGGACCCGAACACCGGGGAGCTGTTTTTT | CASSFEDPNTGELFF
NA | TRBD2 | TRBJ2-1 | TRBV5-6 | TGTGCCAGCAGCTTTTTCCGACAGGCTAGCGGGGCGAATGAGCAGTTCTTC | CASSFFRQASGANEQFF
NA | NA | TRBJ1-2 | TRBV6-5 | TGTGCCAGCAGGCTCTCGTTGGGGTCTTATGGCTACACCTTC | CASRLSLGSYGYTF
once | TRBD1 | TRBJ1-2 | TRBV5-1 | TGCGCCAGCAGAGGACAGGGTGACTATGGCTACACCTTC | CASRGQGDYGYTF
NA | NA | TRBJ2-2 | TRBV11-2 | TGTGCCAGCACTTTGACAGGGAACACCGGGGAGCTGTTTTTT | CASTLTGNTGELFF
NA | TRBD1 | TRBJ2-1 | TRBV25-1 | TGTGCCAGCAGTGAAATAGGGACAGCCCACTACAATGAGCAGTTCTTC | CASSEIGTAHYNEQFF
NA | TRBD2 | TRBJ2-3 | TRBV7-8 | TGTGCCAGCAGCCTCGGGACTAGCGGGACGGGGGGTACGCAGTATTTT | CASSLGTSGTGGTQYF
NA | TRBD2 | TRBJ2-2 | TRBV2 | TGTGCCAGCAGTGAAGGCGGGACTAGCGGGAGTGGGACCGGGGAGCTGTTTTTT | CASSEGGTSGSGTGELFF
few | NA | TRBJ2-5 | TRBV30 | TGTGCCTGGAGAACCCCGTCCGCTCAAGAGACCCAGTACTTC | CAWRTPSAQETQYF
once | TRBD2 | TRBJ2-2 | TRBV4-3 | TGCGCCAGCAGCATTGAGCGGGGGGGCCTAACCGGGGAGCTGTTTTTT | CASSIERGGLTGELFF
NA | NA | TRBJ2-7 | TRBV19 | TGTGCCAGTAGTATAGGTGGGACCCCGTCCCTCTACGAGCAGTACTTC | CASSIGGTPSLYEQYF
NA | NA | TRBJ2-2 | TRBV18 | TGTGCCAGCTCACCAACTCGATCAGCGACCGGGGAGCTGTTTTTT | CASSPTRSATGELFF
NA | TRBD1 | TRBJ1-2 | TRBV7-9 | TGTGCCAGCAGCTCCCACGGGACAGGGGATGGCTACACCTTC | CASSSHGTGDGYTF